The entry below describes one TCR beta chain. Its antigen is unidentified. A read error may explain this, as a much larger clone is one base away. This sample stems from a study of T cells in Graves' hyperthyroidism and ophthalmopathy. Study-wide findings and caveats: Among thyroid clonotypes expanded above 0.001, most also appeared in blood. Ophthalmopathy was predicted by the model a median of roughly 6 months ahead of onset.

Clinical symptoms, serum thyroxine, TRAb, thyroid ultrasound and orbital computed tomography established diagnosis. The study collected blood at first hyperthyroidism diagnosis, before any ophthalmopathy symptoms arose. Amplification yielded TCR beta CDR3 regions, with RNA transcripts as the source. The HTBI set primed first-round TCR CDR3 RT-PCR. TCRdb reprocessed the multiplex PCR reads with MiXCR, giving one entry per CDR3 protein. In the table there are 250,000 to 300,000 distinct CDR3 sequences, 13% of which are singletons. This receptor was taken from a woman aged 25 to 39 with Graves' hyperthyroidism that later progressed to Graves' ophthalmopathy. Material for sequencing was blood.

The CDR3 is CASNQSGVGPYEQYF. Written as DNA, the CDR3 is TGTGCCAGCAACCAGAGCGGAGTCGGACCCTACGAGCAGTACTTC. This chain uses TRBV6-2 or TRBV6-3 with TRBJ2-7; D might be TRBD2 (5 bases). Germline loops: CDR1 MNHEY, CDR2 SVGEGT. CDR3 length: 15 amino acids. The germline V and J ends were trimmed by 7 bases and 2 bases, with 18 bases remaining between them.